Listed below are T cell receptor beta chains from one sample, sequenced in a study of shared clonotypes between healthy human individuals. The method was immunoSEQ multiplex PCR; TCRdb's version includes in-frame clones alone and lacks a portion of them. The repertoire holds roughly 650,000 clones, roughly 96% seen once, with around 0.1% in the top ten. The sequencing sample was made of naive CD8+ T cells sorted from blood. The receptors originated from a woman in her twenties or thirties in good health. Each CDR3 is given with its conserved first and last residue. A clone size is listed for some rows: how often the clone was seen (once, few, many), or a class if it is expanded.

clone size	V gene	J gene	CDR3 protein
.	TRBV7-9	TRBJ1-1	CASSFGGAPEAFF
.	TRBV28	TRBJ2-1	CATDSWREIVNEQFF
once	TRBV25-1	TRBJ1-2	CASSGYWGFNYGYTF
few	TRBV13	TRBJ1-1	CASSHALNTEAFF
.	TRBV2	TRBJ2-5	CASKTGTDLGQETQYF
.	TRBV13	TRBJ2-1	CASSSHVEGSYNEQFF
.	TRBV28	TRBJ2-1	CASSQGQGNEQFF
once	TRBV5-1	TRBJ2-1	CASKKASGRALYNEQFF
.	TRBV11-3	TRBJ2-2	CASSHRWGPGNTGELFF
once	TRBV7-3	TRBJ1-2	CASSSRDRGASGCTF
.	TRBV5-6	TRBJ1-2	CASSVSDIYGYTF
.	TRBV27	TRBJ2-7	CASSSWTSEAEQYF
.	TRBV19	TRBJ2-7	CASSMGLAGAYEQYF
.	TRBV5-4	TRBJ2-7	CASSPRGNPYEQYF
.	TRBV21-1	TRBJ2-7	CASSRAGGGLNYEQYF
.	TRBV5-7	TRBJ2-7	CASSLASSSYEQYF
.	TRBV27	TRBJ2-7	CASSPGLTYEQYF
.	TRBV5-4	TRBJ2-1	CASSPDPEGSYNEQFF
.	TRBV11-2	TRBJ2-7	CASSLVSLAGGEQYF
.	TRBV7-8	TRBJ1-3	CASSPPPSSGIPGNTIYF
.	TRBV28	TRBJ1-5	CASELSGDELNQPQHF
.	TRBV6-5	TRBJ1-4	CASSYSGQDGEKLFF
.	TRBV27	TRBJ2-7	CASSNQAVYEQYF
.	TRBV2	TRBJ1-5	CASSAVGSDQPQHF
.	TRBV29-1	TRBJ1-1	CSVEPGTSEAFF
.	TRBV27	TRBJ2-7	CASRATPSVYEQYF
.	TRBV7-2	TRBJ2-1	CASSPRTGVYNEQFF
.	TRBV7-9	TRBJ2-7	CASSFGGGRFTLSYEQYF
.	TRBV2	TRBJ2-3	CASRDRAGSSDTQYF
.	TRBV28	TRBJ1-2	CASSVDRAGIRNGYTF
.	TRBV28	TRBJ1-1	CASSLWAGGEAFF
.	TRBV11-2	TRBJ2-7	CASKRLAGTYEQYF
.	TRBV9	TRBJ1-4	CASSAERGPNEKLFF
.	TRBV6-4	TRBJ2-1	CASSDSASANNEQFF
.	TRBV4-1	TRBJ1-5	CASSPGPRSNQPQHF
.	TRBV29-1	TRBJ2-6	CSVEDPSGSSSGANVLTF
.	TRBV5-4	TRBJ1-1	CASSTRTGGNTEAFF
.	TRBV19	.	CASSGRRKTYEQYF
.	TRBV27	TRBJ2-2	CASSPGQGSGELFF
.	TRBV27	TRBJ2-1	CASSPTLSSYNEQFF
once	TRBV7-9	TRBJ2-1	CASSLSGSPTYSYNEQFF
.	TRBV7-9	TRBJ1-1	CASSLDLSRNTEAFF
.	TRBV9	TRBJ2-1	CASSVLHNEQFF
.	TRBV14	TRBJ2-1	CASSLLAGGPGEQFF
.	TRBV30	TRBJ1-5	CACTLREGHSNQPQHF
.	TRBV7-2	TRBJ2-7	CASSLGGTGLIPYEQYF
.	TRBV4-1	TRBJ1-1	CASSQDEAAGTEAFF